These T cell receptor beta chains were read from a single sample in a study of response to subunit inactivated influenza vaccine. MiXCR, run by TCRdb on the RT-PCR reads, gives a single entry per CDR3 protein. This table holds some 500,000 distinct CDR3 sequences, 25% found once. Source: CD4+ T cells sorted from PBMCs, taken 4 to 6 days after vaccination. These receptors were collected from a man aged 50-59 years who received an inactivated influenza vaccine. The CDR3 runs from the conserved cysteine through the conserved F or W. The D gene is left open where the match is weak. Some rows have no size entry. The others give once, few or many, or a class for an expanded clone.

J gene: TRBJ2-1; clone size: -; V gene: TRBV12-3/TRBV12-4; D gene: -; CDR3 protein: CASSFVATNYEQFF; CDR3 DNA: TGTGCCAGCAGTTTCGTCGCCACCAACTATGAGCAGTTCTTC
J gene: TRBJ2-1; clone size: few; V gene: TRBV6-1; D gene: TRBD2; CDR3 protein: CASSDGTSGGSRQFF; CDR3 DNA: TGTGCCAGCAGTGACGGGACTAGCGGGGGATCAAGGCAGTTCTTC
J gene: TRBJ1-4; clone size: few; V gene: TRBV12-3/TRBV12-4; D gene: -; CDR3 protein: CASSPLGGFNEKLFF; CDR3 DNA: TGTGCCAGCAGCCCTCTCGGGGGGTTTAATGAAAAACTGTTTTTT
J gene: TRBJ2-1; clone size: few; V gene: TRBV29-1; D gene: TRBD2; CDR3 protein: CSVGPSGRGNEQFF; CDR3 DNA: TGCAGCGTTGGCCCTAGCGGGAGGGGGAATGAGCAGTTCTTC
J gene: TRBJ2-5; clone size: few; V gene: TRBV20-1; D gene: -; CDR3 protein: CSAPAAGAKETQYF; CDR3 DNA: TGCAGTGCCCCTGCGGCGGGGGCCAAAGAGACCCAGTACTTC
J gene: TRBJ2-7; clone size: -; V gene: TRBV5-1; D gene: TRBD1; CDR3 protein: CASSDRDRVYEQYF; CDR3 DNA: TGCGCCAGCAGCGACCGGGACAGAGTCTACGAGCAGTACTTC
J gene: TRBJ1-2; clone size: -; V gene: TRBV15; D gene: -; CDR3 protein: CATSRDPGNYGYTF; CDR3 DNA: TGTGCCACCAGCAGAGATCCAGGGAACTATGGCTACACCTTC
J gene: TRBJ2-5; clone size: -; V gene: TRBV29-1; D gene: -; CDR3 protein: CSVDWTLQETQYF; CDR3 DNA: TGCAGCGTTGATTGGACATTACAAGAGACCCAGTACTTC
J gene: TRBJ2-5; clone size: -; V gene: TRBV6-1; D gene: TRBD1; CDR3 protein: CASRTGASYQETQYF; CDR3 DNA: TGTGCCAGCCGAACAGGGGCGTCGTACCAAGAGACCCAGTACTTC
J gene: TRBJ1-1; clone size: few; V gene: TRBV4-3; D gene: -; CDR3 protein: CASSQEWGTEAFF; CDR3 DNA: TGCGCCAGCAGCCAAGAGTGGGGCACTGAAGCTTTCTTT
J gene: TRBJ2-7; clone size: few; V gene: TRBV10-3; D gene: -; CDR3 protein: CAISLGSSYEQYF; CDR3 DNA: TGTGCCATCAGCCTCGGGAGCTCCTACGAGCAGTACTTC
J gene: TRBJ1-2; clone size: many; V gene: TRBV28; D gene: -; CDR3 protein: CASSLLAPSPRGSYRTF; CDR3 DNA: TGTGCCAGCAGTTTATTGGCCCCTAGCCCTCGTGGGTCATACCGCACCTTC
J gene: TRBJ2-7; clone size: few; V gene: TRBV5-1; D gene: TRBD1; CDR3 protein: CASSITGDEQYF; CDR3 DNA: TGCGCCAGCAGCATTACAGGGGACGAGCAGTACTTC
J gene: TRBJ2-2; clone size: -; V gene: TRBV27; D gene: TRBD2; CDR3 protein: CASSLRASGGRSTGELFF; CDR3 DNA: TGTGCCAGCAGTCTTAGGGCTAGCGGGGGACGAAGCACCGGGGAGCTGTTTTTT
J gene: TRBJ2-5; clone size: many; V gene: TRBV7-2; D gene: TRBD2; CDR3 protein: CASSLIAGSKGETQYF; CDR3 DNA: TGTGCCAGCAGCTTAATAGCGGGCTCCAAGGGGGAGACCCAGTACTTC
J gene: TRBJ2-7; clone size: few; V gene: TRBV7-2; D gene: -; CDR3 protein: CASSSGVGQYF; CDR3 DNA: TGTGCCAGCAGTTCGGGGGTCGGGCAGTACTTC
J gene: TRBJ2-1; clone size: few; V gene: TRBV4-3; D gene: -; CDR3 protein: CASSQETYSYNEQFF; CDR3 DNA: TGCGCCAGCAGCCAAGAGACTTACTCCTACAATGAGCAGTTCTTC
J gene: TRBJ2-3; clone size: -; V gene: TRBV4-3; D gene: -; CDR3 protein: CASSQGGLDTQYF; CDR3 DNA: TGCGCCAGCAGCCAAGGGGGATTGGATACGCAGTATTTT
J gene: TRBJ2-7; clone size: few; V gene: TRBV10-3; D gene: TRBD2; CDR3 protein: CAISAGTINAYEQYF; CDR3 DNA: TGTGCCATCAGTGCCGGGACTATTAACGCCTACGAGCAGTACTTC
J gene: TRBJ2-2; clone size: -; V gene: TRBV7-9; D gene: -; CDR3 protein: CASMQGSRTGELFF; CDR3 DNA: TGTGCCAGCATGCAGGGCTCAAGGACCGGGGAGCTGTTTTTT
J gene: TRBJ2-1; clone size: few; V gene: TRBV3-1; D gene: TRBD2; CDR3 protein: CASSPTPSGRAEEQFF; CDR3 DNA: TGTGCCAGCAGCCCAACTCCCAGCGGGAGGGCCGAGGAGCAGTTCTTC